A selection of T cell receptor beta chains follows, all from one sample in a study of T-cell reconstitution after alpha-beta-depleted transplantation in children. TCRdb re-called the PCR reads with MiXCR, one entry per CDR3 protein. The profile shows about 1,000,000 distinct CDR3 sequences, less than 30% of them singletons. The material sequenced was PBMCs, mostly from graft donor cells, taken 360 days after TCRalphabeta/CD19-depleted stem cell transplant. The receptor set was obtained from a boy under three years old who had a stem cell transplant for SCID, so the T cells may come from the graft donor. Both conserved end residues are part of each CDR3. Where a row states a size, it is once, few, many or the class of an expanded clone; other rows omit it.

size: -; J: TRBJ2-1; V: TRBV12-3/TRBV12-4; CDR3: CASSNDEQFF
size: many; J: TRBJ2-3; V: TRBV12-3/TRBV12-4; CDR3: CASSWGQGADTQYF
size: -; J: TRBJ2-7; V: TRBV7-9; CDR3: CASSLAGQEQYF
size: few; J: TRBJ2-1; V: TRBV15; CDR3: CATSRLTSGYKNEQFF
size: -; J: TRBJ2-3; V: TRBV4-3; CDR3: CASSQQVGQPFTDTQYF
size: -; J: TRBJ1-2; V: TRBV7-2; CDR3: CASSTSGGLAGYTF
size: -; J: TRBJ1-5; V: TRBV7-9; CDR3: CASSLDWDSNQPQHF
size: -; J: TRBJ2-6; V: TRBV11-2; CDR3: CASSVRQGLFSGANVLTF
size: -; J: TRBJ2-2; V: TRBV12-3/TRBV12-4; CDR3: CASSLRSPRGTGSGELFF
size: -; J: TRBJ2-7; V: TRBV21-1; CDR3: CASSKVHRGYEQYF
size: few; J: TRBJ1-3; V: TRBV12-3/TRBV12-4; CDR3: CASSKGQGRVGNTIYF
size: -; J: TRBJ2-7; V: TRBV12-3/TRBV12-4; CDR3: CASRYSAQTYEQYF
size: -; J: TRBJ2-7; V: TRBV6-5; CDR3: CASSYGDRGVREQYF
size: once; J: TRBJ2-5; V: TRBV5-1; CDR3: CASSYGDRDFEETQYF